One and the same sample provided the 7 T cell receptor beta chains below, sequenced in a study of shared clonotypes between healthy human individuals. The method was immunoSEQ multiplex PCR; TCRdb's version includes in-frame clones alone and lacks a portion of them. The repertoire consists of some 1 million clones, with about 74% occurring once and the leading ten covering about 1.5%. Sequencing was done on a sample of memory CD4+ T cells sorted from blood. Noted subset: CD45RA-negative fraction. Receptors were obtained from a man between 18 and 35 years old in good health.

Concerning this clone: The sample holds other DNA sequences that translate to the same CDR3. This rearrangement joins TRBV19 to TRBJ1-2, with D hard to call. Germline assignment: CDR1 LNHDA and CDR2 SQIVND (reference sequence). This CDR3 has 13 residues. V shed 1 base and J shed 5 bases, with 8 bases lying between them. DNA for the CDR3: TGTGCCAGTAGTATAGGTGCTGGGTATGGCTACACCTTC. Translating it yields CASSIGAGYGYTF.

The rearrangement links TRBV9 to TRBJ1-1, with TRBD1 matching 8 bases. Germline values: CDR1 SGDLS, CDR2 YYNGEE. The CDR3 totals 16 residues. V was pared by 0 bases and J by 4 bases, with 8 bases of the junction left unmatched. CDR3 nucleotide sequence: TGTGCCAGCAGCGTAGACCCGGGGGACAGGACCACTGAAGCTTTCTTT. Its protein product is CASSVDPGDRTTEAFF.

The V and J genes are TRBV7-6 and TRBJ2-1, with 10 positions matching TRBD2. Germline assignment: CDR1 SGHVS and CDR2 FNYEAQ. This CDR3 spans 15 amino acids. V shed 5 bases and J 4 bases; nucleotides not matched to a gene: 5. The CDR3 DNA reads TGTGCCAGCAGCCAGACTAGCGGGCCTTACAATGAGCAGTTCTTC. Protein product: CASSQTSGPYNEQFF.

V and J are TRBV14 and TRBJ1-2, with a weak D call TRBD1 (6 bases). Germline CDR1 and CDR2: SGHDN and FVKESK. V lost 0 bases, J lost 6 bases, and 8 bases lay in between. The CDR3 spans 13 residues. CDR3 nucleotide sequence: TGTGCCAGCAGCCAAGAGGGACATGATGGCTACACCTTC. This sequence encodes CASSQEGHDGYTF.

Many counts were recorded for this clone. V and J are TRBV4-3 and TRBJ2-7; no definite D call. V was cut by 1 base and J by 0 bases, with 10 bases left in between. The CDR3 covers 15 residues. The germline V gene encodes CDR1 LGHNA and CDR2 YSLEER. The CDR3 bases are TGCGCCAGCAGCCAAGTGGAACGGAACTCCTACGAGCAGTACTTC. Its protein product is CASSQVERNSYEQYF.

In this sample, this clone turned up a few times. The chain couples TRBV7-2 to TRBJ2-1; D is perhaps TRBD1 (5 bases). The CDR3 is 17 amino acids. CDR1 SGHTA and CDR2 FQGNSA come from the germline V gene. V lost 5 bases to trimming and J lost 1 base, with 18 bases between them. CDR3 nucleotides: TGTGCCAGCAGCCCATTAGTCGCACAGGTTTCCTACAATGAGCAGTTCTTC. This codes for CASSPLVAQVSYNEQFF.

Of note for this clone: A far larger clone differs by one base, so this is likely a read error. Other DNA sequences from this sample encode an identical CDR3 as well. This chain uses TRBV7-2 with TRBJ2-3; 9 bases are shared with TRBD1. CDR1 SGHTA and CDR2 FQGNSA come from the germline V gene. The V and J ends lost 1 base and 0 bases, in that order; junction bases with no gene match: 2. The CDR3 is made up of 16 amino acids. The CDR3 spells CASSLVGTGSTDTQYF. CDR3 in DNA: TGTGCCAGCAGCTTAGTAGGGACAGGGAGCACAGATACGCAGTATTTT.